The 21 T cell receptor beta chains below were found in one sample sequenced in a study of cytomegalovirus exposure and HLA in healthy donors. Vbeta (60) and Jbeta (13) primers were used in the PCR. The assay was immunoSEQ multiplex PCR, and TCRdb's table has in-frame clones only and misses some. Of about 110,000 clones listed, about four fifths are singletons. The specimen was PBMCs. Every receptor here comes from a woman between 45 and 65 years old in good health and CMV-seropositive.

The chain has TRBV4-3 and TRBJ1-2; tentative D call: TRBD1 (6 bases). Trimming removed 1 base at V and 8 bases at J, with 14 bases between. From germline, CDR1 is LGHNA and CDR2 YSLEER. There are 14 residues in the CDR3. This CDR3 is CASSQVGGAGGYTF. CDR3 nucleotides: TGCGCCAGCAGCCAAGTTGGGGGGGCGGGGGGCTACACCTTC.

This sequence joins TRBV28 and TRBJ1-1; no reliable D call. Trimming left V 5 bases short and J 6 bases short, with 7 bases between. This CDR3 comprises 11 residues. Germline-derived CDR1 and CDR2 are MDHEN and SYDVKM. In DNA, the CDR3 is TGTGCCAGCAGTATGTTAGCTGAAGCTTTCTTT. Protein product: CASSMLAEAFF.

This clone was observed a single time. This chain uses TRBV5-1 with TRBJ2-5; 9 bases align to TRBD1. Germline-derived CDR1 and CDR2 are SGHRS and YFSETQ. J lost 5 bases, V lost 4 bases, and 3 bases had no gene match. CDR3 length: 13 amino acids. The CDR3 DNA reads TGCGCCAGCAGCGAAGGGACAGGGGAGACCCAGTACTTC. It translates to CASSEGTGETQYF.

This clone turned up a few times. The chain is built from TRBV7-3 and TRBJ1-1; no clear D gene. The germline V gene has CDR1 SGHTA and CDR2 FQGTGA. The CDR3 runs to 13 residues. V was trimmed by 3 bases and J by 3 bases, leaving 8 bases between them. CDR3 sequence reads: CASSFQTDTEAFF. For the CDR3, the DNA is TGTGCCAGCAGCTTCCAAACGGACACTGAAGCTTTCTTT.

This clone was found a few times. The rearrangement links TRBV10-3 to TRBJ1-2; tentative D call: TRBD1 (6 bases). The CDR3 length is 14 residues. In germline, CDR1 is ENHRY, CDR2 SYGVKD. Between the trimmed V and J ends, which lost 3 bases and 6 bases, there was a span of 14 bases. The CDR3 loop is CAISDVNRVHGYTF. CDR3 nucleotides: TGTGCCATCAGTGACGTCAACAGGGTTCATGGCTACACCTTC.

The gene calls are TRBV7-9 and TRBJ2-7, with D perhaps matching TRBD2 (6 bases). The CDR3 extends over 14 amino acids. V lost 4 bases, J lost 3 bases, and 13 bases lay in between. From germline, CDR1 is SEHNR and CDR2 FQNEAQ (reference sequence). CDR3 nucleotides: TGTGCCAGCAGCTCGCCGGGACTTCACTACGAGCAGTACTTC. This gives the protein CASSSPGLHYEQYF.

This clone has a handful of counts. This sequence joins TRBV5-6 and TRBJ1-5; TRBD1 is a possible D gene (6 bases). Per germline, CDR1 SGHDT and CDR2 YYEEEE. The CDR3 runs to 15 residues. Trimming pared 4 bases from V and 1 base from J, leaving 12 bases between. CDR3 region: CASSLGGGSNQPQHF. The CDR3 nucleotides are TGTGCCAGCAGCCTAGGGGGTGGCAGCAATCAGCCCCAGCATTTT.

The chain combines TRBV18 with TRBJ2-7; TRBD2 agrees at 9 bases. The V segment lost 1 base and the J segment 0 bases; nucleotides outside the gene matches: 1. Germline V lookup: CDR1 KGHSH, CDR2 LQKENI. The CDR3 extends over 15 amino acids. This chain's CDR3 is CASSPRAGGSYEQYF. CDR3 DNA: TGTGCCAGCTCACCACGAGCGGGGGGCTCCTACGAGCAGTACTTC.

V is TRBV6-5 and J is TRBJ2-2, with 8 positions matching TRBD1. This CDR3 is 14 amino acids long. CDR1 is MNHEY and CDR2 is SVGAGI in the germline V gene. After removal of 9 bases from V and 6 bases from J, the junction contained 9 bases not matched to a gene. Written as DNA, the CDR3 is TGTGCCAGTTCCACCGGGACAGGCGCCGGGGAGCTGTTTTTT. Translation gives CASSTGTGAGELFF.

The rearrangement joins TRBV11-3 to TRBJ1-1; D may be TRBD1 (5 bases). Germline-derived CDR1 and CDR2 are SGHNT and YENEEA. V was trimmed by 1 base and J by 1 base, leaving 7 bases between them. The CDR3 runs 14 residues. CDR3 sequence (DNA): TGTGCCAGCAGCTTAGGACAGTCGAACACTGAAGCTTTCTTT. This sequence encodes CASSLGQSNTEAFF. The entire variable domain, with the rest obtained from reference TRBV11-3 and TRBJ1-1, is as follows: EAGVVQSPRYKIIEKKQPVAFWCNPISGHNTLYWYLQNLGQGPELLIRYENEEAVDDSQLPKDRFSAERLKGVDSTLKIQPAELGDSAVYLCASSLGQSNTEAFFGQGTRLTVV.

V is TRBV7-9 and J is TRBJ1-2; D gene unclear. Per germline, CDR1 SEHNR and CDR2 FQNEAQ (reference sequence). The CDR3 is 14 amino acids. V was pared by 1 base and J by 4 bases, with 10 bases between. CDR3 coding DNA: TGTGCCAGCAGCTTAGGGGCAAAACTCTATGGCTACACCTTC. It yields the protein CASSLGAKLYGYTF. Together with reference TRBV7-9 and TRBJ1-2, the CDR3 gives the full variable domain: DTGVSQNPRHKITKRGQNVTFRCDPISEHNRLYWYRQTLGQGPEFLTYFQNEAQLEKSRLLSDRFSAERPKGSFSTLEIQRTEQGDSAMYLCASSLGAKLYGYTFGSGTRLTVV.

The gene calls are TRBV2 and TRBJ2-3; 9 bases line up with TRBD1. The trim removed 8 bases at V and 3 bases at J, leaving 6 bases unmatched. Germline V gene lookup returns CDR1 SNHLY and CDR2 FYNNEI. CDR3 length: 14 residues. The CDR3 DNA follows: TGTGCCAGCCAACAGGGGGCTAGAACAGATACGCAGTATTTT. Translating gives CASQQGARTDTQYF.

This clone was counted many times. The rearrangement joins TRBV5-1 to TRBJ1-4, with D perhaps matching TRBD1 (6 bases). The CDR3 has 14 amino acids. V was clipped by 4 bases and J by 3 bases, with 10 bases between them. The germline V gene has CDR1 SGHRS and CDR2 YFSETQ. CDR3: CASSGGQPNEKLFF. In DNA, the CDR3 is TGCGCCAGCAGCGGCGGACAGCCTAATGAAAAACTGTTTTTT.

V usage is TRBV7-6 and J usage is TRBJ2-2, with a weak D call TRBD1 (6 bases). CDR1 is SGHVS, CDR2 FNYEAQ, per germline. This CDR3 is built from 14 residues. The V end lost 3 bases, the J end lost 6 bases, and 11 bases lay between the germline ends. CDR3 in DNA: TGTGCCAGCAGCTTTCTACAGGGTGCCGGGGAGCTGTTTTTT. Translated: CASSFLQGAGELFF.

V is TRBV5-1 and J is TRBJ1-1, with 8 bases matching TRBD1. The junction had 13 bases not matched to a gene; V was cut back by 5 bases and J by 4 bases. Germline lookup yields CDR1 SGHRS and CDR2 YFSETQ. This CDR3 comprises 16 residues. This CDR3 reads CASRPLESGTGTEAFF. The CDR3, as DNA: TGCGCCAGCAGGCCTCTTGAGTCCGGGACAGGCACTGAAGCTTTCTTT.

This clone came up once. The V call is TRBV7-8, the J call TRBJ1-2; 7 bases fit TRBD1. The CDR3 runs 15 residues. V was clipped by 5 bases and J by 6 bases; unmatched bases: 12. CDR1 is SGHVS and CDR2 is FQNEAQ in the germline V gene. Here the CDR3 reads CASSPRRDRVHGYTF. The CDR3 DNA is TGTGCCAGCAGCCCCCGCCGGGACAGAGTTCATGGCTACACCTTC.

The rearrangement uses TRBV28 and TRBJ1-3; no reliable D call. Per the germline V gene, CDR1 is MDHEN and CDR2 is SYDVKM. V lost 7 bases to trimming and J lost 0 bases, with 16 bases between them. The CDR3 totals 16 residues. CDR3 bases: TGTGCCAGCACCAAAATCGGGTTCCTCTCTGGAAACACCATATATTTT. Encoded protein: CASTKIGFLSGNTIYF.

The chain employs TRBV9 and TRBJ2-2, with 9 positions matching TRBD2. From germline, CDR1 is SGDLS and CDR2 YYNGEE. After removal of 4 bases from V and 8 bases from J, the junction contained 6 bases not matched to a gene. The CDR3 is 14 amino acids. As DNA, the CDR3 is TGTGCCAGCAGCCCGCGGGGGGGCCCTGGGGAGCTGTTTTTT. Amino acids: CASSPRGGPGELFF.

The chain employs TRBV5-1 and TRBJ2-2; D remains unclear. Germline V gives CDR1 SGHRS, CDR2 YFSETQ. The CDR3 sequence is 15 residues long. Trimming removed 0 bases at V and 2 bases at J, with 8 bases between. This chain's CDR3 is CASSLALTNTGELFF. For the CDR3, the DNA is TGCGCCAGCAGCTTGGCCTTGACAAACACCGGGGAGCTGTTTTTT.

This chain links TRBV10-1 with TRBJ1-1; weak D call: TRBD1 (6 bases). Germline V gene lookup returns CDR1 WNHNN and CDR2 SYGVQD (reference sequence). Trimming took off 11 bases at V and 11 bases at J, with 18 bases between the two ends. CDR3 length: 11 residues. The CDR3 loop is CAGGGPRAAFF. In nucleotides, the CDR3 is TGCGCCGGGGGGGGGCCGAGGGCGGCTTTCTTT.

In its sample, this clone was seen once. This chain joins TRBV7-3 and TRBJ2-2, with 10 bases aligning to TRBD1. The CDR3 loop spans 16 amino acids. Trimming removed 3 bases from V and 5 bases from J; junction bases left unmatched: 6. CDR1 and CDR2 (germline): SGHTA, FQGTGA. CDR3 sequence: CASSFSGTGETGELFF. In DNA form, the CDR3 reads TGTGCCAGCAGCTTCTCCGGGACAGGGGAGACCGGGGAGCTGTTTTTT.